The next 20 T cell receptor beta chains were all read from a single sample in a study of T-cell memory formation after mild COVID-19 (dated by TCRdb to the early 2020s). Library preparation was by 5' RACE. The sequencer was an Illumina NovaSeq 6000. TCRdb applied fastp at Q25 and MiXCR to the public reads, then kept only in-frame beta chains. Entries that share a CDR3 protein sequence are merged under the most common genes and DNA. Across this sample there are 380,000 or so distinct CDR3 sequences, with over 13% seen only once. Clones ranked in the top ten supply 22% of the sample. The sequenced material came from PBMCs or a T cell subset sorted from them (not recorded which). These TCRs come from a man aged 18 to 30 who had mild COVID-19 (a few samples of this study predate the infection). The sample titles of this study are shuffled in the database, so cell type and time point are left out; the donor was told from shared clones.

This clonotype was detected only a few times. The CDR3 loop is CASSYSSNSNQPQHF. The CDR3, as DNA: TGTGCCAGCAGTTACTCGTCAAATAGCAATCAGCCCCAGCATTTT. The chain uses TRBV6-6 and TRBJ1-5; D not certain. CDR3 length: 15 residues. CDR1 is MNHNY and CDR2 is SVGAGI in the germline V gene (reference sequence). V was cut by 0 bases and J by 0 bases, with 6 bases left in between.

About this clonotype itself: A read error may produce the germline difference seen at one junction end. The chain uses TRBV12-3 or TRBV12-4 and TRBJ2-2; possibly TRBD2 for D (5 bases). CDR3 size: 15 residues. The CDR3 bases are TGTGCCAGCAGGTTAGGACTGAGTAACACCGGGGAGCTGTTTTTT. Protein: CASRLGLSNTGELFF.

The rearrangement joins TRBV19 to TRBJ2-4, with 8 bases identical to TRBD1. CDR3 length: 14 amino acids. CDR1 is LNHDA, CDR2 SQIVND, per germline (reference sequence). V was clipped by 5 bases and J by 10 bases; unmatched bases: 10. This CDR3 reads CASSRAQGAWIQYF. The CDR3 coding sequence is TGTGCCAGTAGTCGAGCTCAGGGGGCTTGGATTCAGTACTTC.

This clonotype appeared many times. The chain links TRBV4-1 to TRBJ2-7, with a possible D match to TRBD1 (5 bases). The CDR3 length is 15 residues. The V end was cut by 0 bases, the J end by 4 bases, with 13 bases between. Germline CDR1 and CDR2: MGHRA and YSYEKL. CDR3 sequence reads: CASSQERGGLYEQYF. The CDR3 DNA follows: TGCGCCAGCAGCCAAGAAAGGGGCGGATTATACGAGCAGTACTTC.

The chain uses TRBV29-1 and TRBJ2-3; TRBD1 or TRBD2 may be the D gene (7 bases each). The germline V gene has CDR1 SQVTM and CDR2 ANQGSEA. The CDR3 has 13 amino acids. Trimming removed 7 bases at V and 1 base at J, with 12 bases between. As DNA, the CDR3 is TGCAGCGGCAGGGGGGGGGGCACAGATACGCAGTATTTT. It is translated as CSGRGGGTDTQYF.

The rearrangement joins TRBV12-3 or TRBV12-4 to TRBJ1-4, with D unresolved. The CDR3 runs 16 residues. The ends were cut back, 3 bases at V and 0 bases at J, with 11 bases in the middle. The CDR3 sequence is CASSFQTGATNEKLFF. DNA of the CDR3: TGTGCCAGCAGTTTTCAAACGGGTGCAACTAATGAAAAACTGTTTTTT.

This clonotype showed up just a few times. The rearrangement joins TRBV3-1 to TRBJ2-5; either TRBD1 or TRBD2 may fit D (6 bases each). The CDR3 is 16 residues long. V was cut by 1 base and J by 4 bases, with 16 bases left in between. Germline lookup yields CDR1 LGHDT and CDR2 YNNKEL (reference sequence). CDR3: CASSQGVLGGAETQYF. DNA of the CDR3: TGTGCCAGCAGCCAAGGCGTTCTGGGGGGCGCAGAGACCCAGTACTTC.

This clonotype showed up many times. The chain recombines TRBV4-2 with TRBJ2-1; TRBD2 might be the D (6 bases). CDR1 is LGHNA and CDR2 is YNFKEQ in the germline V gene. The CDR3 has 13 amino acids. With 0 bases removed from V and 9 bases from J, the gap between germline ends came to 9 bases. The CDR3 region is CASSQEGGREQFF. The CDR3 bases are TGTGCCAGCAGCCAAGAAGGAGGGCGTGAGCAGTTCTTC.

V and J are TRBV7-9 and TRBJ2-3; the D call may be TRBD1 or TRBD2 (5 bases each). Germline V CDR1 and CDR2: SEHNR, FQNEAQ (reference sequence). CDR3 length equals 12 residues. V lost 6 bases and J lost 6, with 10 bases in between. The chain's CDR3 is CASSGTLDTQYF. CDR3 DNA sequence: TGTGCCAGCAGTGGGACGTTGGATACGCAGTATTTT.

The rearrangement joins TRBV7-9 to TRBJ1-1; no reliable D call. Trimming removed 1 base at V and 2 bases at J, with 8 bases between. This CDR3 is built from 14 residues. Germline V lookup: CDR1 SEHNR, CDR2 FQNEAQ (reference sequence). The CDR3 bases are TGTGCCAGCAGCTTAGAGTGGGGAAACACTGAAGCTTTCTTT. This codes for CASSLEWGNTEAFF. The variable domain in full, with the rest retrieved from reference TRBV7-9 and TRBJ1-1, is DTGVSQNPRHKITKRGQNVTFRCDPISEHNRLYWYRQTLGQGPEFLTYFQNEAQLEKSRLLSDRFSAERPKGSFSTLEIQRTEQGDSAMYLCASSLEWGNTEAFFGQGTRLTVV.

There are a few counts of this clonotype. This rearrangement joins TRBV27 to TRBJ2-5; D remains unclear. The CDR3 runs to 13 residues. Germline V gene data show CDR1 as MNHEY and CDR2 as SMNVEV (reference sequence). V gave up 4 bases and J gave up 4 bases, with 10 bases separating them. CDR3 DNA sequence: TGTGCCAGCAGTTCTAGTTGGGGAGAGACCCAGTACTTC. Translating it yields CASSSSWGETQYF.

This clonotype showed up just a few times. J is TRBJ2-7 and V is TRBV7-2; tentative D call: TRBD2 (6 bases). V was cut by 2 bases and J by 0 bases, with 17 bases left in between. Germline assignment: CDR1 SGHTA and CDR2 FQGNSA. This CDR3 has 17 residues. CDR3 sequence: CASSLRAGSDGSYEQYF. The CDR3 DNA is TGTGCCAGCAGCTTAAGGGCGGGGTCGGACGGCTCCTACGAGCAGTACTTC.

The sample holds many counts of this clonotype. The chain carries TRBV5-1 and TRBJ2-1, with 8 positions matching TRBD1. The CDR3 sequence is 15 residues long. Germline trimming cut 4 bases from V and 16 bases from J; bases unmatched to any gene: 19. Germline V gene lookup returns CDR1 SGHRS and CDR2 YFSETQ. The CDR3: CASSPYEYRQGLRFF. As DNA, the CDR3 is TGCGCCAGCAGCCCGTATGAGTATCGACAGGGGTTGCGATTCTTC.

CDR3 in DNA: TGCGCCAGCAGCCAAGGTGTTAGCGGGGCCGGGTACGAGCAGTACGTC. Translated: CASSQGVSGAGYEQYV. J is TRBJ2-7 and V is TRBV4-1; 8 bases fit TRBD2. The CDR3 is 16 amino acids. The germline gives CDR1 MGHRA, CDR2 YSYEKL. V was clipped by 1 base and J by 4 bases; unmatched bases: 9.

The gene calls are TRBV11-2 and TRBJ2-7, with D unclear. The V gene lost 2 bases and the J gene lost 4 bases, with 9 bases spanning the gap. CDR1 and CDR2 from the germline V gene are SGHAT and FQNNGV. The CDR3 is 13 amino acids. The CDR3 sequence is CASSLPWDYEQYV. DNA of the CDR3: TGTGCCAGCAGCTTACCCTGGGATTACGAGCAGTACGTC.

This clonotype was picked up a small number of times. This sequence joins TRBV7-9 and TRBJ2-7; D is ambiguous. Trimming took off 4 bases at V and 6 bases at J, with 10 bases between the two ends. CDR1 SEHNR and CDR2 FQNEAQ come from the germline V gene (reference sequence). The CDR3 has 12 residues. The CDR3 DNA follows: TGTGCCAGCAGCTCCCTAGGAGCCGAGCAGTACTTC. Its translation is CASSSLGAEQYF.

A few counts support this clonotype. The DNA for the CDR3 is TGTGCCAGCAGTTTATCAGGGCTGCGCGAGCAGTACTTC. Its translation is CASSLSGLREQYF. The chain combines TRBV12-3 or TRBV12-4 with TRBJ2-7; weak D call: TRBD1 (5 bases). The length of the CDR3 is 13 residues. V was cut by 2 bases and J by 6 bases, with 11 bases left in between.

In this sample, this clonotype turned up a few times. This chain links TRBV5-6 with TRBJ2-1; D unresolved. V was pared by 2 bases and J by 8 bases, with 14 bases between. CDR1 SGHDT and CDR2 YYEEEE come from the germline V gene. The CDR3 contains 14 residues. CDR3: CASSFGSVFDEQFF. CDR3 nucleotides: TGTGCCAGCAGCTTCGGTAGTGTTTTCGATGAGCAGTTCTTC.

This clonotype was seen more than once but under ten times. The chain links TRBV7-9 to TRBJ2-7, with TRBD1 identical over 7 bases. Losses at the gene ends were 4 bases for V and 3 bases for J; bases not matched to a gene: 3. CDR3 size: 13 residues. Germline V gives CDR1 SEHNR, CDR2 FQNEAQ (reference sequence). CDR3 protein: CASSYWDSYEQYF. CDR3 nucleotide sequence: TGTGCCAGCAGCTATTGGGACAGCTACGAGCAGTACTTC. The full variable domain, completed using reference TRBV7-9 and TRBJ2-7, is DTGVSQNPRHKITKRGQNVTFRCDPISEHNRLYWYRQTLGQGPEFLTYFQNEAQLEKSRLLSDRFSAERPKGSFSTLEIQRTEQGDSAMYLCASSYWDSYEQYFGPGTRLTVT.

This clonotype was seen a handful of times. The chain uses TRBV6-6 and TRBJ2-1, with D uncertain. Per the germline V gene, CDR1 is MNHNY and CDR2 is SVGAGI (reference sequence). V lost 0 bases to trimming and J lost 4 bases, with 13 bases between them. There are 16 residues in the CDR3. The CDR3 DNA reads TGTGCCAGCAGTTACTCGAGGAGCGTAAGGTACAATGAGCAGTTCTTC. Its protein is CASSYSRSVRYNEQFF.